This T cell receptor (beta chain) was sequenced during a study of blood T cell repertoires in COVID-19. Turning to the study itself: The study drew acute and convalescent COVID-19 samples from the United States, Italy and Spain. In each case, the material was cDNA or gDNA derived from T cells, B-cell-depleted T cells, or PBMCs.

Germline V gene lookup returns CDR1 SGHVS and CDR2 FQNEAQ. The CDR3 is 17 residues long. Germline trimming cut 2 bases from V and 0 bases from J; bases unmatched to any gene: 7. In its sample, this clone was seen a few times. In the source study's methods: Amplification from reference gene primers served as the basis for estimated nucleated cell counts. The data were produced by immunoSEQ multiplex PCR, yet TCRdb's version contains in-frame clones alone and is incomplete. V, J and clone size are those of that table, while D and trimming were read from the DNA. The repertoire includes 95,000 to 130,000 clones, 90% of them detected once, and 1.8% sits in the top ten.

The sample taken for sequencing was peripheral blood. The TCR comes from a human donor with active COVID-19. The donor label of this sample is uncertain. The chain uses TRBV7-8 and TRBJ2-5; TRBD1 matches at 9 bases. CDR3 nucleotides: TGTGCCAGCAGCTTAAGACAGGGGGGGCCTAACCAAGAGACCCAGTACTTC. Translating gives CASSLRQGGPNQETQYF.